This TCR beta chain was captured in a study of a mutant IDH1 vaccine in newly diagnosed glioma. Study in general: Sex distribution of treated patients was around 62% male and roughly 40% female; mean age was around 40 years. Study results and limitations: Alterations occurring in top peripheral T cell clonotypes seemed unrelated to pseudoprogression.

This clone has just a few counts. Antigen unknown. Trimming cost V 6 bases and J 5 bases, with 23 bases left between them. This CDR3 spans 17 amino acids. Germline V CDR1 and CDR2: SGHTA, FQGNSA. Sequencing was performed with immunoSEQ multiplex PCR; in TCRdb, only in-frame clones are kept and a portion is missing. The data contain 30,000 to 40,000 clones, just under 80% of them singletons. Time point denoted: baseline, week 1 (first vaccination visit). This sample's treatment: pre-vaccination baseline after standard-of-care therapy. Donors' newly diagnosed IDH1-mutant WHO grade 3 or 4 astrocytomas lacked nuclear ATRX.

This sample comprised PBMCs, obtained from a glioma patient treated with radiotherapy, temozolomide or both. The clonotype comes from a middle-aged man with glioma. Some clones in this sample may be carry-over from other donors' samples. The V call is TRBV7-2, the J call TRBJ1-5, with D possibly TRBD1 on 6 matching bases. Here the CDR3 reads CASSYDTDRFGYQPQHF. In DNA, the CDR3 is TGTGCCAGCAGTTACGATACCGACAGGTTTGGCTATCAGCCCCAGCATTTT. The whole variable domain, filled in from reference TRBV7-2 and TRBJ1-5, reads GAGVSQSPSNKVTEKGKDVELRCDPISGHTALYWYRQSLGQGLEFLIYFQGNSAPDKSGLPSDRFSAERTGGSVSTLTIQRTQQEDSAVYLCASSYDTDRFGYQPQHFGDGTRLSIL.